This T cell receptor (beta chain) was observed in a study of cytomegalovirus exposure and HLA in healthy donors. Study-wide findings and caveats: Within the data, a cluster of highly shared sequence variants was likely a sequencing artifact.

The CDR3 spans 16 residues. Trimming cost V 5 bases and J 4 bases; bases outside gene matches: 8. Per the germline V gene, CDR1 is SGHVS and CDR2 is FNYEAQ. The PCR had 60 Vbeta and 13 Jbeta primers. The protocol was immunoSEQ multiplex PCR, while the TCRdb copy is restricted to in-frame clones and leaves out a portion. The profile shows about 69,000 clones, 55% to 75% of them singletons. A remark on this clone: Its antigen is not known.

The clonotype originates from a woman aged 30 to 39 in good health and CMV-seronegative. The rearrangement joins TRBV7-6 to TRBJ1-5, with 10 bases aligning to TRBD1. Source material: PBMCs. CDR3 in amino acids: CASSLTGGRGNQPQHF. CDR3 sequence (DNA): TGTGCCAGCAGCCTGACAGGGGGCCGGGGGAATCAGCCCCAGCATTTT.